The 8 T cell receptor beta chains presented below share a single source sample, sequenced in a study of blood T cell repertoires in COVID-19. The table came from immunoSEQ multiplex PCR; TCRdb's copy has only in-frame clones and leaves some out. The sample contains roughly 230,000 clones, about 90% of which appear only once. The sequenced sample consisted of peripheral blood. These receptors were collected from a man aged 25-45 years with COVID-19, enrolled during active disease.

This rearrangement joins TRBV15 to TRBJ1-3; TRBD1 agrees at 9 bases. V lost 4 bases to trimming and J lost 8 bases; unmatched junction nucleotides: 27. Germline V gene data show CDR1 as LNHNV and CDR2 as YYDKDF (reference sequence). The CDR3 is 21 amino acids. In nucleotides, the CDR3 is TGTGCCACCAGCACAGAGGTACCCGAGTCACACCTCCGGGACAGGGTTCACACCATATATTTT. As protein: CATSTEVPESHLRDRVHTIYF.

This chain joins TRBV7-2 and TRBJ1-4, with D maybe TRBD1 (6 bases). Per the germline V gene, CDR1 is SGHTA and CDR2 is FQGNSA. V lost 4 bases and J lost 0, with 12 bases in between. This CDR3 is 16 amino acids long. CDR3 sequence (DNA): TGTGCCAGCAGCTGGCGGACAGCTTCAACTAATGAAAAACTGTTTTTT. Translated, it gives CASSWRTASTNEKLFF.

The chain is built from TRBV7-3 and TRBJ2-1; D is undetermined. Trimming shortened V by 1 base and J by 7 bases, and 11 bases separated the two germline ends. Germline V lookup: CDR1 SGHTA, CDR2 FQGTGA. This CDR3 is 14 amino acids long. CDR3 nucleotide sequence: TGTGCCAGCAGCTTAATATCTAGTGGTAATGAGCAGTTCTTC. Protein product: CASSLISSGNEQFF.

The rearrangement joins TRBV5-6 to TRBJ2-7; 9 bases agree with TRBD1. The CDR3 is 14 residues long. Germline CDR1 SGHDT, CDR2 YYEEEE. J lost 3 bases, V lost 5 bases, and 6 bases had no gene match. This chain's CDR3 is CASRGQGTLYEQYF. Here the CDR3 DNA reads TGTGCCAGCAGAGGACAGGGGACACTCTACGAGCAGTACTTC.

The chain joins TRBV6-5 to TRBJ2-7; TRBD1 matches at 10 bases. The CDR3 is made up of 13 amino acids. Germline loops: CDR1 MNHEY, CDR2 SVGAGI. The J segment lost 6 bases and the V segment lost 6 bases, leaving 5 bases of the junction unmatched. CDR3 in DNA: TGTGCCAGCAGCTACCGGACAGGGGGCGAGCAGTACTTC. This codes for CASSYRTGGEQYF.

The chain joins TRBV6-1 to TRBJ2-7; D possibly corresponds to TRBD2 (5 bases). The V end lost 0 bases, the J end lost 5 bases, and 8 bases lay between the germline ends. The CDR3 is made up of 13 amino acids. The germline V gene has CDR1 MNHNS and CDR2 SASEGT. Here the CDR3 DNA reads TGTGCCAGCAGTGAAGCGGCCGGGGACGAGCAGTACTTC. Encoded protein: CASSEAAGDEQYF.

The gene calls are TRBV5-4 and TRBJ2-5, with 7 bases aligning to TRBD1. The CDR3 covers 14 residues. Germline V CDR1 and CDR2: SGHNT, YYREEE (reference sequence). V lost 3 bases and J lost 5; bases outside the gene matches: 7. The CDR3 region has the DNA TGTGCCAGCAGCTCCCGGGACAGCGTGGAGACCCAGTACTTC. This encodes CASSSRDSVETQYF.

The chain is built from TRBV3-1 (or the pseudogene TRBV3-2) and TRBJ2-3, with 12 bases fitting TRBD2. CDR3 length: 14 residues. Looked up from germline, CDR1 is LGHDT and CDR2 is YNNKEL (reference sequence). V shed 8 bases, J shed 3 bases, and the junction held 3 bases outside the gene matches. The CDR3 sequence is CASSSGGVTDTQYF. CDR3 coding DNA: TGTGCCAGCTCTAGCGGGGGGGTGACAGATACGCAGTATTTT.